This entry lists 19 T cell receptor beta chains sequenced from one sample in a study of blood T cell repertoires in COVID-19. TCRdb's copy holds only in-frame clones and misses some; the assay was immunoSEQ multiplex PCR. Altogether some 150,000 clones are present, 85% to 90% being singletons, with the ten largest covering approximately 1.4%. Specimen: peripheral blood. Receptors originate from a woman aged 55-70 years with acute or convalescent COVID-19.

This clone came up once. The chain combines TRBV18 with TRBJ2-7; D perhaps matches TRBD2 (7 bases). The V and J ends lost 3 bases and 6 bases respectively, with 9 bases between them. The CDR3 length is 12 residues. Germline V gives CDR1 KGHSH, CDR2 LQKENI. The CDR3 DNA is TGTGCCAGCTCACCCCGGGGGGCCGAGCAGTACTTC. Its protein product is CASSPRGAEQYF.

V and J are TRBV15 and TRBJ1-3; TRBD1 agrees at 9 bases. Trimming at V came to 2 bases and at J to 8 bases, leaving 10 bases not matched to a gene. Germline V gene sequence: CDR1 LNHNV, CDR2 YYDKDF (reference sequence). The CDR3 spans 16 residues. CDR3 protein: CATSRWAGTGSDTIYF. The CDR3 DNA reads TGTGCCACCAGCAGATGGGCCGGGACAGGGAGTGACACCATATATTTT.

The rearrangement links TRBV10-3 to TRBJ1-1; D is possibly TRBD1 (6 bases). The CDR3 is made up of 13 amino acids. Trimming left V 7 bases short and J 7 bases short, with 16 bases between. CDR1 and CDR2 (germline): ENHRY, SYGVKD. Here the CDR3 reads CAIKVRGADEAFF. The CDR3 DNA sequence: TGTGCCATCAAAGTCCGGGGGGCCGATGAAGCTTTCTTT.

The rearrangement joins TRBV7-9 to TRBJ2-2, with 10 bases identical to TRBD1. Germline CDR1 is SEHNR and CDR2 is FQNEAQ (reference sequence). The V gene end was trimmed by 4 bases and the J gene end by 4 bases; junction bases not matched to a gene: 0. The CDR3 contains 14 residues. DNA for the CDR3: TGTGCCAGCAGCTGGACAGGGGGCACCGGGGAGCTGTTTTTT. It encodes CASSWTGGTGELFF.

As concerns this clone: The junction departs from germline at one end; a sequencing error may be responsible. V is TRBV6-6 and J is TRBJ2-1; no clear D gene. Germline CDR1 is MNHNY and CDR2 is SVGAGI (reference sequence). The CDR3 covers 13 residues. The CDR3 DNA follows: TGTGCCAGCAGTTACTCCACATACAGTGAGCAGTTCTTC. Translating it yields CASSYSTYSEQFF.

This rearrangement joins TRBV28 to TRBJ1-2; D unclear. Germline loops: CDR1 MDHEN, CDR2 SYDVKM. Trimming took off 4 bases at V and 7 bases at J, with 13 bases between the two ends. This CDR3 has 13 residues. This CDR3 reads CASSSGDYPGYTF. In DNA, the CDR3 is TGTGCCAGCAGTTCAGGCGATTATCCTGGCTACACCTTC.

This clone was detected only once. The gene calls are TRBV6-6 and TRBJ2-3, with 7 bases aligning to TRBD2. Looked up from germline, CDR1 is MNHNY and CDR2 is SVGAGI (reference sequence). The CDR3 has 14 residues. The V segment lost 4 bases and the J segment 3 bases; nucleotides outside the gene matches: 4. Here the CDR3 DNA reads TGTGCCAGCAGTTGGGGCGGGGGTACAGATACGCAGTATTTT. Its protein product is CASSWGGGTDTQYF.

The chain uses TRBV11-2 and TRBJ2-3; TRBD2 matches at 7 bases. This CDR3 has 18 residues. Germline trimming cut 1 base from V and 0 bases from J; bases unmatched to any gene: 10. Germline CDR1 is SGHAT and CDR2 is FQNNGV. The CDR3 region is CASSLATFGGESTDTQYF. CDR3 in DNA: TGTGCCAGCAGCTTAGCCACTTTTGGGGGGGAGAGCACAGATACGCAGTATTTT.

The V and J genes are TRBV6-6 and TRBJ1-1; tentatively, D is TRBD1 (5 bases). The germline CDR1 and CDR2 sequences are MNHNY and SVGAGI (reference sequence). The CDR3 is 10 residues long. The germline V and J ends were trimmed by 7 bases and 10 bases, with 10 bases remaining between them. DNA for the CDR3: TGTGCCAGCACGGGGGGTGGAGCTTTCTTT. Encoded protein: CASTGGGAFF.

This clone was observed a few times. The chain couples TRBV19 to TRBJ1-5; D may be TRBD1 (6 bases). V lost 1 base and J lost 9, with 13 bases in between. This CDR3 contains 14 residues. Looked up from germline, CDR1 is LNHDA and CDR2 is SQIVND (reference sequence). The CDR3 loop reads CASSIGVGGTPQHF. CDR3 bases: TGTGCCAGTAGTATAGGGGTAGGGGGTACGCCCCAGCATTTT.

A few counts support this clone. The V gene is TRBV11-2, the J gene TRBJ2-3, with D possibly TRBD1 on 6 matching bases. The V end was cut by 1 base, the J end by 15 bases, with 11 bases between. The CDR3 runs 11 residues. Germline CDR1 SGHAT, CDR2 FQNNGV. The CDR3 nucleotides read TGTGCCAGCAGCTTAGGGACAGCAGTATATTTT. Protein sequence: CASSLGTAVYF.

Details on this clone: One end of the junction does not line up with germline, which may come from a read error. The chain employs TRBV10-3 and TRBJ2-5, with D uncertain. Germline assignment: CDR1 ENHRY and CDR2 SYGVKD. There are 13 residues in the CDR3. In DNA form, the CDR3 reads TGTGCCATCGGAGCCGACGGCCAAGGGACCCAGTACTTC. Its translation is CAIGADGQGTQYF.

V is TRBV30 and J is TRBJ2-7, with 9 positions matching TRBD1. CDR1 GTSNPN and CDR2 SVGIG come from the germline V gene (reference sequence). CDR3 length equals 12 residues. V dropped 8 bases and J dropped 2; count of bases not matched to a gene: 4. CDR3 bases: TGTGCCCAGGGACAGGGAACCTACGAGCAGTACTTC. This codes for CAQGQGTYEQYF.

The chain has TRBV5-6 and TRBJ1-2, with D possibly being TRBD1 (6 bases). The germline gives CDR1 SGHDT, CDR2 YYEEEE. With 0 bases removed from V and 8 bases from J, the gap between germline ends came to 23 bases. The CDR3 loop spans 17 amino acids. For the CDR3, the DNA is TGTGCCAGCAGCTTGGTGGGTCGGGACACTTTCTCCTTCGGCTACACCTTC. Encoded protein: CASSLVGRDTFSFGYTF. The whole variable domain, filled in from reference TRBV5-6 and TRBJ1-2, reads DAGVTQSPTHLIKTRGQQVTLRCSPKSGHDTVSWYQQALGQGPQFIFQYYEEEERQRGNFPDRFSGHQFPNYSSELNVNALLLGDSALYLCASSLVGRDTFSFGYTFGSGTRLTVV.

The V call is TRBV2, the J call TRBJ2-5; no reliable D call. CDR1 is SNHLY, CDR2 FYNNEI, per germline. This CDR3 has 12 residues. V shed 4 bases and J shed 5 bases, with 8 bases lying between them. CDR3 DNA: TGTGCCAGCAGTGCGGTGAGGGAGACCCAGTACTTC. It codes for CASSAVRETQYF.

The V and J genes are TRBV18 and TRBJ2-3, with 7 positions matching TRBD1. The trim removed 6 bases at V and 0 bases at J, leaving 6 bases unmatched. There are 15 residues in the CDR3. The germline gives CDR1 KGHSH, CDR2 LQKENI. The CDR3 sequence: CASSWTGQSTDTQYF. As DNA, the CDR3 is TGTGCCAGCTCTTGGACGGGACAGAGCACAGATACGCAGTATTTT.

The rearrangement joins TRBV5-1 to TRBJ2-5; the match to TRBD1 covers 8 bases. CDR1 and CDR2 (germline): SGHRS, YFSETQ. The CDR3 has 16 amino acids. V gave up 0 bases and J gave up 3 bases; unmatched junction bases: 7. As DNA, the CDR3 is TGCGCCAGCAGCTTGGGCGCAGGGGGCGTCGAAGAGACCCAGTACTTC. Its translation: CASSLGAGGVEETQYF.

The chain carries TRBV5-5 and TRBJ2-2; tentatively, D is TRBD2 (6 bases). V was shortened by 2 bases and J by 2 bases, with 10 bases between the two germline ends. Germline CDR1 and CDR2: SGHKS and YYEKEE (reference sequence). CDR3 length: 15 residues. The CDR3 nucleotides read TGTGCCAGCAGCTTCGGGAGTCTCAACACCGGGGAGCTGTTTTTT. It yields the protein CASSFGSLNTGELFF.

The chain carries TRBV21-1 and TRBJ2-1; the DNA was not used to check the table's D call, TRBD2. TRBV21-1 is designated a pseudogene. The CDR3 sequence is 11 residues long. This CDR3 reads CASSPGNEQFF. As DNA, the CDR3 is TGTGCCAGCAGCCCCGGCAATGAGCAGTTCTTC.